The entry below gives a single TCR beta chain sequence along with its context. V lost 6 bases and J lost 5; bases outside the gene matches: 10. Germline V gene lookup returns CDR1 MNHEY and CDR2 SMNVEV (reference sequence). The CDR3 consists of 15 residues. This sample was taken from a study of chemoradiotherapy in HPV16-positive cancers. Background on the study: Candidate HPV-specific clones and shared TCR motifs came from a couple of HPV16-positive patients.

TCRdb's table, derived via immunoSEQ multiplex PCR, lists solely in-frame clones and lacks some. This sample has 1,500 to 2,000 clones, with roughly 90% found just once. The sequence was obtained from a human donor with HPV-associated anogenital cancer. The sample in question was tumor tissue, obtained from a patient who underwent chemoradiotherapy. This rearrangement joins TRBV27 to TRBJ1-1; TRBD1 agrees at 9 bases. CDR3 region: CASSSNGQGKTEAFF. The CDR3 DNA reads as TGTGCCAGCAGCTCCAACGGACAGGGGAAGACTGAAGCTTTCTTT.